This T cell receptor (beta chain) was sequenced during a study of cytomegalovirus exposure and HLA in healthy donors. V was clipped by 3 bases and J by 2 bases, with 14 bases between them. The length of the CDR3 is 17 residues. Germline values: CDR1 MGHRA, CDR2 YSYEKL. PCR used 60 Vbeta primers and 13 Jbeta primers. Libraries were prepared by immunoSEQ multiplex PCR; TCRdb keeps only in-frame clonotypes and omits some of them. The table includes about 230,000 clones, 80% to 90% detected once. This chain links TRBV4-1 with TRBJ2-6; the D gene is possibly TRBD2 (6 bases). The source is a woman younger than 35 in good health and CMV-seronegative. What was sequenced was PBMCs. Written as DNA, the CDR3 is TGCGCCAGCAGCCACGTCGTGGGAGGAGCTGGGGCCAACGTCCTGACTTTC. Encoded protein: CASSHVVGGAGANVLTF.